These 8 T cell receptor beta chains were sequenced from one sample in a study of CD8+ T cells in alopecia areata. Treatment in this sample: oral pan-JAK inhibitor, 5-10 mg twice daily. Investigators isolated RNA and reverse transcribed it into cDNA to act as the sequencing template. Some clones are missing from TCRdb's copy, which holds only in-frame ones; the method was immunoSEQ multiplex PCR. Of under 350,000 clones listed, nearly 60% are singletons. This specimen was CD4+ T cells sorted from blood, taken at week 24, from a patient treated with tofacitinib. The receptors originated from a human donor with alopecia areata.

The chain joins TRBV5-1 to TRBJ2-7; possibly TRBD1 for D (7 bases). V dropped 3 bases and J dropped 7 bases, with 20 bases sitting between them. Germline CDR1 reads SGHRS; CDR2 reads YFSETQ. This CDR3 contains 15 residues. The CDR3 here is CASSSMTGPGGEQYF. In DNA, the CDR3 is TGCGCCAGCAGCTCAATGACAGGCCCAGGGGGGGAGCAGTACTTC.

The gene calls are TRBV30 and TRBJ1-1; a possible D gene is TRBD1 (5 bases). The germline V gene has CDR1 GTSNPN and CDR2 SVGIG (reference sequence). The CDR3 is 18 amino acids. Deletions cut 7 bases from V and 0 bases from J, with 27 bases between. Here the CDR3 reads CAFLRRGGGFSMNTEAFF. CDR3 sequence (DNA): TGTGCCTTTCTCAGACGGGGCGGGGGATTTTCCATGAACACTGAAGCTTTCTTT. Full variable domain (rest looked up from reference TRBV30 and TRBJ1-1): SQTIHQWPATLVQPVGSPLSLECTVEGTSNPNLYWYRQAAGRGLQLLFYSVGIGQISSEVPQNLSASRPQDRQFILSSKKLLLSDSGFYLCAFLRRGGGFSMNTEAFFGQGTRLTVV.

The J gene is TRBJ2-6, the V gene TRBV27; TRBD1 might be the D (5 bases). This CDR3 spans 13 amino acids. CDR1 and CDR2 (germline): MNHEY, SMNVEV (reference sequence). Between the trimmed V and J ends, which lost 9 bases and 1 base, there was a span of 7 bases. CDR3 in DNA: TGTGCCAGTAGGGGATCTGGGGCCAACGTCCTGACTTTC. Residues: CASRGSGANVLTF.

Here the CDR3 DNA reads TGTGCCAGTAGTATTGTTAACGGAGAATACGAGCAGTACTTC. Protein sequence: CASSIVNGEYEQYF. The rearrangement uses TRBV19 and TRBJ2-7, with D uncertain. The CDR3 consists of 14 residues. The germline V gene has CDR1 LNHDA and CDR2 SQIVND (reference sequence). V was pared by 3 bases and J by 4 bases, with 13 bases between. Full variable domain (outside the CDR3, taken from reference TRBV19 and TRBJ2-7): DGGITQSPKYLFRKEGQNVTLSCEQNLNHDAMYWYRQDPGQGLRLIYYSQIVNDFQKGDIAEGYSVSREKKESFPLTVTSAQKNPTAFYLCASSIVNGEYEQYFGPGTRLTVT.

This clone was counted only a few times. This chain links TRBV19 with TRBJ1-5; D remains unclear. V was pared by 5 bases and J by 5 bases, with 10 bases between. The CDR3 runs to 13 residues. In germline, CDR1 is LNHDA, CDR2 SQIVND (reference sequence). The chain's CDR3 is CASSPGRDQPQHF. DNA for the CDR3: TGTGCCAGTAGTCCCGGACGGGATCAGCCCCAGCATTTT.

J is TRBJ2-1 and V is TRBV14, with 9 bases lining up with TRBD1. In germline, CDR1 is SGHDN, CDR2 FVKESK. This CDR3 contains 15 residues. Trimming at V came to 5 bases and at J to 5 bases, leaving 7 bases not matched to a gene. The CDR3 DNA sequence: TGTGCCAGCAGCTCGGACAGGGGCTCTAACAATGAGCAGTTCTTC. It translates to CASSSDRGSNNEQFF.

The CDR3 protein is CASSSQPSYEQYF. The CDR3 DNA reads as TGTGCCAGCAGCTCACAACCATCCTACGAGCAGTACTTC. This rearrangement joins TRBV7-2 to TRBJ2-7, with D uncertain. CDR1 is SGHTA, CDR2 FQGNSA, per germline. V was cut by 4 bases and J by 1 base, with 8 bases left in between. This CDR3 comprises 13 residues. Combining the CDR3 with reference TRBV7-2 and TRBJ2-7 gives the whole variable domain GAGVSQSPSNKVTEKGKDVELRCDPISGHTALYWYRQSLGQGLEFLIYFQGNSAPDKSGLPSDRFSAERTGGSVSTLTIQRTQQEDSAVYLCASSSQPSYEQYFGPGTRLTVT.

The sample holds a few counts of this clone. J is TRBJ2-2 and V is TRBV2, with 8 bases matching TRBD1. V shed 3 bases and J 5 bases; nucleotides not matched to a gene: 8. CDR1 is SNHLY, CDR2 FYNNEI, per germline. The CDR3 totals 16 residues. The CDR3 nucleotides are TGTGCCAGCAGTGATAGCAGGGGGCGAAGAACCGGGGAGCTGTTTTTT. Amino acids: CASSDSRGRRTGELFF.